One and the same sample provided the 3 T cell receptor beta chains below, sequenced in a study of T cell responses to AZD1222 COVID-19 vaccine. Using immunoSEQ multiplex PCR, the repertoire was profiled, and TCRdb retains in-frame clones only, with some absent. The sample consists of 140,000 or so clones, just over 90% of them appearing once. The starting material was peripheral blood, obtained on day 0 of AZD1222 vaccination. The receptor source for this set is an adult in good health.

The chain is built from TRBV12-3 or TRBV12-4 and TRBJ1-1, with D possibly matching TRBD1 (6 bases). The CDR3 has 11 amino acids. V was clipped by 6 bases and J by 7 bases, with 9 bases between them. This chain's CDR3 is CASRGTFEAFF. The CDR3 nucleotides read TGTGCCAGCAGGGGGACATTTGAAGCTTTCTTT.

About this clone itself: Other DNA sequences in this specimen translate into the identical CDR3. The V gene is TRBV6-2 or TRBV6-3, the J gene TRBJ2-6; D is uncertain. Germline CDR1 reads MNHEY; CDR2 reads SVGEGT. V gave up 2 bases and J gave up 4 bases, with 9 bases separating them. This CDR3 is built from 15 residues. The CDR3 DNA follows: TGTGCCAGCAGTTACGGGCAGGAAGGGGCCAACGTCCTGACTTTC. Translation gives CASSYGQEGANVLTF.

The chain uses TRBV24-1 and TRBJ2-3; D remains ambiguous. V lost 1 base, J lost 0 bases, and 10 bases lay in between. This CDR3 region has 16 residues. Per germline, CDR1 KGHDR and CDR2 SFDVKD. CDR3: CATSDLGYTSTDTQYF. DNA of the CDR3: TGTGCCACCAGTGATTTAGGGTACACTAGCACAGATACGCAGTATTTT.